The 25 T cell receptor beta chains below were found in one sample sequenced in a study of T cells in Graves' hyperthyroidism and ophthalmopathy (dated by TCRdb to between 2017 and 2020). Library generation was performed with multiplex PCR. Reads for this sample came from an Illumina HiSeq 2000. The TCR beta CDR3 regions were amplified from the RNA transcripts. The first round of RT-PCR for the TCR CDR3 was performed with the HTBI primer set and the Qiagen OneStep RT-PCR kit. TCRdb passed the public sequencing reads through fastp at Q25 and MiXCR, retaining productive beta sequences. Duplicate CDR3 protein sequences are folded into a single record with the most common DNA and genes. The sample records around 500,000 distinct CDR3 sequences, approximately 14% of which are singletons. The ten largest account for around 17% of the sample. Sequenced input: blood. Source of these receptors: a young woman with Graves' hyperthyroidism.

This clonotype appeared many times. The chain employs TRBV30 and TRBJ2-1, with 13 bases aligning to TRBD2. CDR3 size: 20 residues. Trimming removed 4 bases from V and 0 bases from J; junction bases left unmatched: 15. Germline loops: CDR1 GTSNPN, CDR2 SVGIG (reference sequence). CDR3 sequence reads: CAWTRLRTSGSLSSYNEQFF. Here the CDR3 DNA reads TGTGCCTGGACTCGCTTAAGGACTAGCGGGAGTCTGAGCTCCTACAATGAGCAGTTCTTC. The whole variable domain, remainder taken from reference TRBV30 and TRBJ2-1, is SQTIHQWPATLVQPVGSPLSLECTVEGTSNPNLYWYRQAAGRGLQLLFYSVGIGQISSEVPQNLSASRPQDRQFILSSKKLLLSDSGFYLCAWTRLRTSGSLSSYNEQFFGPGTRLTVL.

The CDR3 is CASSLGPGQGIVYTF. Here the CDR3 DNA reads TGTGCCAGTAGTCTAGGCCCGGGACAGGGGATCGTCTACACCTTC. The chain employs TRBV19 and TRBJ1-2; 10 bases are shared with TRBD1. The germline V gene encodes CDR1 LNHDA and CDR2 SQIVND (reference sequence). CDR3 length equals 15 residues. After removal of 5 bases from V and 10 bases from J, the junction contained 13 bases not matched to a gene.

The chain couples TRBV30 to TRBJ2-5, with D unclear. This CDR3 has 15 residues. Trimming cost V 0 bases and J 7 bases, with 18 bases left between them. The germline gives CDR1 GTSNPN, CDR2 SVGIG (reference sequence). CDR3 bases: TGTGCCTGGAGTGTTTTCGCGGTCGACGGTCTGACCCAGTACTTC. The encoded protein is CAWSVFAVDGLTQYF.

The rearrangement links TRBV30 to TRBJ2-5; the D is unclear. V was pared by 2 bases and J by 3 bases, with 10 bases between. The V gene's germline CDR1 is GTSNPN and CDR2 SVGIG (reference sequence). This CDR3 region has 13 residues. CDR3 amino acids: CAWSPSSEETQYF. The CDR3, as DNA: TGTGCCTGGAGTCCCAGCAGCGAAGAGACCCAGTACTTC.

The sample holds a few counts of this clonotype. This sequence joins TRBV6-6 and TRBJ2-5; the D gene is possibly TRBD2 (9 bases). The germline gives CDR1 MNHNY, CDR2 SVGAGI (reference sequence). Trimming pared 0 bases from V and 4 bases from J, leaving 24 bases between. The CDR3 is 19 amino acids. CDR3 DNA sequence: TGTGCCAGCAGTTACTCGAAGGCGGCTAGCGGGACAGGATTAGAGACCCAGTACTTC. The encoded protein is CASSYSKAASGTGLETQYF.

The rearrangement joins TRBV24-1 to TRBJ2-7; unclear D gene. Germline CDR1 KGHDR, CDR2 SFDVKD. This CDR3 is 14 amino acids long. Trimming pared 5 bases from V and 1 base from J, leaving 11 bases between. The chain's CDR3 is CATSASAASYEQYF. For the CDR3, the DNA is TGTGCCACCAGTGCTTCAGCTGCGTCCTACGAGCAGTACTTC.

The V call is TRBV4-1, the J call TRBJ1-4, with a weak D call TRBD1 (6 bases). CDR3 length: 14 residues. Germline CDR1 MGHRA, CDR2 YSYEKL. Trimming removed 3 bases from V and 3 bases from J, with 8 bases in between. The CDR3 DNA reads TGCGCCAGCAGCCAGACAGGCCCTAATGAAAAACTGTTTTTT. This translates into CASSQTGPNEKLFF.

This clonotype came up a few times. The chain has TRBV7-9 and TRBJ2-5; D is ambiguous. CDR1 and CDR2 (germline): SEHNR, FQNEAQ (reference sequence). The CDR3 has 11 residues. V gave up 11 bases and J gave up 5 bases, with 12 bases separating them. In DNA, the CDR3 is TGTGCCCAAGATAACCTCGAGACCCAGTACTTC. The encoded protein is CAQDNLETQYF.

The chain employs TRBV30 and TRBJ1-6, with D possibly being TRBD1 (5 bases). The germline V gene encodes CDR1 GTSNPN and CDR2 SVGIG (reference sequence). The V end lost 4 bases, the J end lost 9 bases, and 19 bases lay between the germline ends. CDR3 length: 15 residues. CDR3: CAWTSIGSRVSPLHF. In DNA, the CDR3 is TGTGCCTGGACCTCGATTGGGAGCAGGGTTTCACCCCTCCACTTT.

This clonotype appeared many times. CDR3 DNA sequence: TGTGCCAGCAGCCGTCCAAGAGGAACGGACACTGAAGCTTTCTTT. Residues: CASSRPRGTDTEAFF. V and J are TRBV11-2 and TRBJ1-1; D is uncertain. The CDR3 length is 15 residues. CDR1 and CDR2 (germline): SGHAT, FQNNGV. Trimming took 5 bases from V and 3 from J, leaving 16 bases between them.

This clonotype appeared many times. V gene TRBV2 combines with J gene TRBJ2-3, with D perhaps matching TRBD1 (6 bases). Germline V gene lookup returns CDR1 SNHLY and CDR2 FYNNEI. V lost 2 bases, J lost 6 bases, and 15 bases lay in between. There are 15 residues in the CDR3. CDR3 amino acids: CASSERTASADTQYF. DNA for the CDR3: TGTGCCAGCAGTGAAAGGACAGCATCAGCGGATACGCAGTATTTT. Filled out from reference TRBV2 and TRBJ2-3, the complete variable domain reads EPEVTQTPSHQVTQMGQEVILRCVPISNHLYFYWYRQILGQKVEFLVSFYNNEISEKSEIFDDQFSVERPDGSNFTLKIRSTKLEDSAMYFCASSERTASADTQYFGPGTRLTVL.

A single count supports this clonotype. The chain uses TRBV14 and TRBJ1-2; 8 nucleotides agree with TRBD1. The trim removed 1 base at V and 6 bases at J, leaving 4 bases unmatched. The V gene's germline CDR1 is SGHDN and CDR2 FVKESK. The CDR3 consists of 14 residues. CDR3 sequence: CASSQARTGNGYTF. CDR3 coding DNA: TGTGCCAGCAGCCAAGCCCGGACAGGGAATGGCTACACCTTC.

Details on this clonotype: Germline is not matched at one junction end, which may reflect a read error. This chain links TRBV29-1 with TRBJ2-7, with TRBD2 as a possible D gene (7 bases). Per germline, CDR1 SQVTM and CDR2 ANQGSEA. This CDR3 has 11 residues. The CDR3 DNA reads as TGCAGCATTGAAGGGGGGGGCGAGCAGTACTTC. It encodes CSIEGGGEQYF.

This clonotype was picked up many times. CDR3 bases: TGTGCCAGCAGTGAGGGACTAGCGGCCATCGATGAGCAGTTCTTC. Protein: CASSEGLAAIDEQFF. The V and J genes are TRBV6-1 and TRBJ2-1, with 11 nucleotides matching TRBD2. Germline-derived CDR1 and CDR2 are MNHNS and SASEGT. V was clipped by 3 bases and J by 8 bases; unmatched bases: 6. The CDR3 covers 15 residues.

Only a few counts were recorded for this clonotype. The V and J genes are TRBV9 and TRBJ1-2; 7 bases align to TRBD1. The CDR3 covers 13 residues. V trimming: 0 bases; J trimming: 10 bases; junction bases outside the gene matches: 6. Germline lookup yields CDR1 SGDLS and CDR2 YYNGEE. CDR3 sequence (DNA): TGTGCCAGCAGCGTAGGGGACAGACCGAACTACACCTTC. It encodes CASSVGDRPNYTF.

This clonotype was observed at least ten times. The CDR3 bases are TGTGCCAGCAGTCCGAACAGTGGAGGTAACACCATATATTTT. Translation gives CASSPNSGGNTIYF. The chain carries TRBV12-3 or TRBV12-4 and TRBJ1-3, with D unresolved. Between the trimmed V and J ends, which lost 5 bases and 7 bases, there was a span of 15 bases. The length of the CDR3 is 14 residues.

This clonotype was observed at least ten times. The chain recombines TRBV7-9 with TRBJ2-4; 7 positions match TRBD1. Germline CDR1 and CDR2: SEHNR and FQNEAQ (reference sequence). Trimming at V came to 3 bases and at J to 3 bases, leaving 5 bases not matched to a gene. The CDR3 loop spans 15 amino acids. CDR3 nucleotides: TGTGCCAGCAGCTTGGGGACAGAACGCAAAAACATTCAGTACTTC. Residues: CASSLGTERKNIQYF.

This clonotype was seen repeatedly, ten times or more. For the CDR3, the DNA is TGTGCCAGCAGCCACGCCCTAGCGGGAGGGGAGACCGGGGAGCTGTTTTTT. This codes for CASSHALAGGETGELFF. This chain uses TRBV12-3 or TRBV12-4 with TRBJ2-2; TRBD2 matches 12 bases. The CDR3 has 17 residues. V trimming: 6 bases; J trimming: 5 bases; junction bases outside the gene matches: 10.

This clonotype appeared many times. J is TRBJ2-3 and V is TRBV11-2, with 7 bases lining up with TRBD2. Per the germline V gene, CDR1 is SGHAT and CDR2 is FQNNGV. Unmatched junction bases numbered 6, after V lost 4 bases and J lost 2 bases. This CDR3 region has 15 residues. The CDR3 sequence is CASSYLAVNTDTQYF. CDR3 DNA: TGTGCCAGCAGCTACCTAGCGGTGAACACAGATACGCAGTATTTT.

This clonotype was seen ten or more times. The V gene is TRBV12-3 or TRBV12-4, the J gene TRBJ2-6; maybe TRBD1 (5 bases). The V end lost 2 bases, the J end lost 1 base, and 12 bases lay between the germline ends. This CDR3 region has 17 residues. The CDR3 DNA sequence: TGTGCCAGCAGTTTACCAGGGCAGGGTTCTGGGGCCAACGTCCTGACTTTC. It specifies CASSLPGQGSGANVLTF.

Many counts were recorded for this clonotype. The chain is built from TRBV5-1 and TRBJ1-1; TRBD1 matches 11 bases. From germline, CDR1 is SGHRS and CDR2 YFSETQ. Trimming took 3 bases from V and 4 from J; bases not matched to a gene: 2. This CDR3 is built from 14 residues. The CDR3 sequence: CASSWDRGTTEAFF. The CDR3 DNA reads TGCGCCAGCAGCTGGGACAGGGGGACCACTGAAGCTTTCTTT. The full variable domain, in which reference TRBV5-1 and TRBJ1-1 provide the parts outside the CDR3, is KAGVTQTPRYLIKTRGQQVTLSCSPISGHRSVSWYQQTPGQGLQFLFEYFSETQRNKGNFPGRFSGRQFSNSRSEMNVSTLELGDSALYLCASSWDRGTTEAFFGQGTRLTVV.

In its sample, this clonotype was seen many times. V and J are TRBV28 and TRBJ1-1; D call uncertain. This CDR3 has 15 residues. The V and J ends lost 1 base and 0 bases respectively, with 9 bases between them. Germline V CDR1 and CDR2: MDHEN, SYDVKM. The CDR3 spells CASSLSAALNTEAFF. CDR3 DNA: TGTGCCAGCAGTTTATCGGCCGCCTTGAACACTGAAGCTTTCTTT.

This chain connects TRBV19 to TRBJ2-7; maybe TRBD2 (6 bases). The CDR3 has 14 amino acids. V lost 4 bases to trimming and J lost 1 base, with 11 bases between them. Germline V lookup: CDR1 LNHDA, CDR2 SQIVND (reference sequence). The CDR3 nucleotides read TGTGCCAGTAGTAGGGCAGCGGGTTCCTACGAGCAGTACTTC. Its protein is CASSRAAGSYEQYF.

This clonotype was picked up a small number of times. V is TRBV10-3 and J is TRBJ2-5; D not certain. Trimming stripped 2 bases from V and 14 bases from J, with 21 bases between. Per germline, CDR1 ENHRY and CDR2 SYGVKD. CDR3 length equals 14 residues. For the CDR3, the DNA is TGTGCCATCAGTGAGAAGGCGGCCCCTAGAGTTGGTTACTTC. Translated: CAISEKAAPRVGYF.

This clonotype was recorded many times. This sequence joins TRBV11-1 and TRBJ2-3, with 11 bases identical to TRBD2. The length of the CDR3 is 16 residues. Germline V gene data show CDR1 as SGHAT and CDR2 as FQDESV (reference sequence). V shed 5 bases, J shed 4 bases, and the junction held 8 bases outside the gene matches. CDR3 residues: CASSHYTSGSADTQYF. The CDR3 nucleotides read TGTGCCAGCAGCCACTACACTAGCGGGAGTGCAGATACGCAGTATTTT.